Following are 15 T cell receptor beta chains from one sample sequenced in a study of Graves' ophthalmopathy and Graves' hyperthyroidism. The TCR beta CDR3 regions underwent amplification from RNA transcripts. Second-round multiplex PCR came after first-round RT-PCR with HTBI primers. TCRdb re-called the multiplex PCR reads through MiXCR, storing one row per CDR3 protein. Among hundreds of thousands of distinct CDR3 sequences, 20% to 25% were seen once, and the ten largest hold approximately 7.7%. The specimen was peripheral blood. These receptors came from a woman aged 18-35 years with stable Graves' hyperthyroidism. Some clones in this sample may be carry-over from other donors' samples.

At least ten counts were recorded for this clonotype. V is TRBV30 and J is TRBJ1-1; D uncertain. Germline-derived CDR1 and CDR2 are GTSNPN and SVGIG (reference sequence). This CDR3 contains 13 residues. V was pared by 2 bases and J by 1 base, with 8 bases between. The chain's CDR3 is CAWSRRRNTEAFF. The CDR3 DNA reads as TGTGCCTGGAGTAGGCGGCGGAACACTGAAGCTTTCTTT.

This clonotype was observed a few times. The chain links TRBV11-3 to TRBJ2-7; 9 nucleotides line up with TRBD1. V was pared by 4 bases and J by 0 bases, with 7 bases of the junction left unmatched. This CDR3 comprises 16 residues. Germline V gives CDR1 SGHNT, CDR2 YENEEA. CDR3 protein: CASSSSTGQGSYEQYF. In DNA, the CDR3 is TGTGCCAGCAGCTCTTCTACGGGACAGGGCTCCTACGAGCAGTACTTC.

The rearrangement joins TRBV7-8 to TRBJ2-2; D call uncertain. This CDR3 has 15 amino acids. Germline V gene data show CDR1 as SGHVS and CDR2 as FQNEAQ. Trimming left V 5 bases short and J 4 bases short, with 14 bases between. The CDR3 sequence is CASSPTVVSTGELFF. The CDR3 nucleotides read TGTGCCAGCAGCCCCACCGTAGTCAGCACCGGGGAGCTGTTTTTT.

This clonotype appeared many times. The chain combines TRBV6-1 with TRBJ1-2; 8 positions agree with TRBD1. Trimming at V came to 3 bases and at J to 8 bases, leaving 5 bases not matched to a gene. The CDR3 loop spans 13 amino acids. Germline values: CDR1 MNHNS, CDR2 SASEGT. CDR3 loop: CASSDQGAGGYTF. The CDR3, as DNA: TGTGCCAGCAGTGACCAGGGGGCGGGCGGCTACACCTTC.

The chain links TRBV6-1 to TRBJ1-2, with D tentatively TRBD1 (5 bases). The germline CDR1 and CDR2 sequences are MNHNS and SASEGT. The CDR3 totals 16 residues. Trimming took 0 bases from V and 4 from J, leaving 15 bases between them. CDR3 region: CASSEAPGFLGYGYTF. The CDR3 DNA reads TGTGCCAGCAGTGAAGCCCCAGGGTTTCTTGGCTATGGCTACACCTTC.

The table lists this clonotype with many counts. This chain uses TRBV18 with TRBJ1-1; no clear D. The V end was cut by 3 bases, the J end by 1 base, with 9 bases between. Germline CDR1 KGHSH, CDR2 LQKENI. This CDR3 contains 14 residues. CDR3 bases: TGTGCCAGCTCACCCGGAGGACCGAACACTGAAGCTTTCTTT. Protein: CASSPGGPNTEAFF.

This clonotype was counted a few times. V and J are TRBV4-1 and TRBJ2-2, with TRBD1 identical over 8 bases. The CDR3 length is 15 residues. CDR1 is MGHRA and CDR2 is YSYEKL in the germline V gene. The J segment lost 4 bases and the V segment lost 4 bases, leaving 5 bases of the junction unmatched. CDR3 sequence reads: CASSLQGQVTGELFF. CDR3 bases: TGCGCCAGCAGCCTGCAGGGACAGGTCACCGGGGAGCTGTTTTTT.

At least ten counts were recorded for this clonotype. V is TRBV28 and J is TRBJ2-7; D not certain. V lost 2 bases, J lost 6 bases, and 17 bases lay in between. CDR1 and CDR2 from the germline V gene are MDHEN and SYDVKM. The CDR3 spans 15 residues. The CDR3 DNA follows: TGTGCCAGCAGTTTAACTGATCGTGGCGCCGGCGAGCAGTACTTC. It yields the protein CASSLTDRGAGEQYF.

J is TRBJ1-5 and V is TRBV18; TRBD1 is a possible D gene (5 bases). The CDR3 length is 15 residues. With 2 bases removed from V and 1 base from J, the gap between germline ends came to 9 bases. From germline, CDR1 is KGHSH and CDR2 LQKENI. The CDR3 spells CASSPAGGSNQPQHF. The CDR3 DNA sequence: TGTGCCAGCTCACCAGCGGGGGGAAGCAATCAGCCCCAGCATTTT. Looking up the rest from reference TRBV18 and TRBJ1-5 gives the full variable domain: NAGVMQNPRHLVRRRGQEARLRCSPMKGHSHVYWYRQLPEEGLKFMVYLQKENIIDESGMPKERFSAEFPKEGPSILRIQQVVRGDSAAYFCASSPAGGSNQPQHFGDGTRLSIL.

This clonotype showed up many times. The CDR3 reads CSAREVYHRGTSGSWQETQYF. Written as DNA, the CDR3 is TGCAGTGCTAGAGAAGTCTACCATCGAGGGACTAGCGGGAGTTGGCAAGAGACCCAGTACTTC. V usage is TRBV20-1 and J usage is TRBJ2-5; 14 positions match TRBD2. CDR1 DFQATT and CDR2 SNEGSKA come from the germline V gene (reference sequence). This CDR3 has 21 amino acids. V was pared by 0 bases and J by 2 bases, with 17 bases of the junction left unmatched.

This clonotype has at least ten counts. The chain is built from TRBV12-3 or TRBV12-4 and TRBJ1-5; D is unresolved. With 4 bases removed from V and 4 bases from J, the gap between germline ends came to 8 bases. CDR3 length: 13 residues. The CDR3 DNA is TGTGCCAGCAGTTCCCAGAGAAATCAGCCCCAGCATTTT. The encoded protein is CASSSQRNQPQHF.

This clonotype has only a few counts. Just one base apart from a much larger clone, this may be a read error. The chain has TRBV20-1 and TRBJ2-7; 9 bases match TRBD1. The CDR3 has 17 residues. Germline V gene sequence: CDR1 DFQATT, CDR2 SNEGSKA (reference sequence). CDR3 residues: CSTRFPTGTGTSYEQYF. For the CDR3, the DNA is TGCAGTACTAGGTTCCCCACCGGGACAGGGACCTCCTACGAGCAGTACTTC.

This chain links TRBV30 with TRBJ2-5; D remains unclear. Germline V gene sequence: CDR1 GTSNPN, CDR2 SVGIG (reference sequence). V lost 6 bases to trimming and J lost 2 bases, with 13 bases between them. This CDR3 region has 13 residues. CDR3 in DNA: TGTGCCTGTTTCCGGGCCCAACAAGAGACCCAGTACTTC. Translation gives CACFRAQQETQYF.

At least ten counts were recorded for this clonotype. The gene calls are TRBV4-2 and TRBJ1-1; D remains ambiguous. V was clipped by 1 base and J by 6 bases, with 9 bases between them. The CDR3 loop spans 13 amino acids. Germline CDR1 reads LGHNA; CDR2 reads YNFKEQ. The CDR3 DNA is TGTGCCAGCAGCCAAGTGGGGTACCCTGAAGCTTTCTTT. The encoded protein is CASSQVGYPEAFF.

This clonotype appeared a single time. The rearrangement links TRBV18 to TRBJ1-1; D is unclear. This CDR3 region has 13 residues. Germline CDR1 KGHSH, CDR2 LQKENI. V was clipped by 5 bases and J by 4 bases, with 11 bases between them. The DNA for the CDR3 is TGTGCCAGCTCAGATAATTCAGGCACTGAAGCTTTCTTT. Protein sequence: CASSDNSGTEAFF.